These 18 T cell receptor beta chains share one sample of origin, sequenced in a study of glioma-infiltrating T cells after dendritic cell vaccination. Measured with immunoSEQ multiplex PCR; TCRdb has only the in-frame clones, and not every one. This table has tens of thousands of clones, about 80% appearing once. The sequencing here drew on blood, taken before dendritic cell vaccination. These receptors came from a human donor with glioblastoma.

The chain recombines TRBV5-1 with TRBJ2-7; TRBD1 matches 7 bases. The CDR3 is 14 residues long. Trimming took 3 bases from V and 4 from J; bases not matched to a gene: 7. The V gene's germline CDR1 is SGHRS and CDR2 YFSETQ. The CDR3 here is CASSSGQIRYEQYV. CDR3 bases: TGCGCCAGCAGCTCGGGACAGATACGTTACGAGCAGTACGTC.

This chain uses TRBV2 with TRBJ1-2; 11 nucleotides line up with TRBD1. Per germline, CDR1 SNHLY and CDR2 FYNNEI. The CDR3 length is 15 residues. With V trimmed by 3 bases and J by 7 bases, 7 bases remained unmatched. CDR3 nucleotide sequence: TGTGCCAGCAGTGATGGACAGGGGGCGATTAGTGGCTACACCTTC. It codes for CASSDGQGAISGYTF.

This clone was observed a handful of times. This chain connects TRBV25-1 to TRBJ2-5; no clear D. The V end was cut by 1 base, the J end by 5 bases, with 8 bases between. CDR3 length equals 13 residues. Germline CDR1 and CDR2: MGHDK and SYGVNS. CDR3 nucleotide sequence: TGTGCCAGCAGTGAATGGTCCGGGGAGACCCAGTACTTC. As protein: CASSEWSGETQYF.

The rearrangement links TRBV6-1 to TRBJ1-5; no firm D call. This CDR3 is built from 13 residues. Germline-derived CDR1 and CDR2 are MNHNS and SASEGT. The V end lost 5 bases, the J end lost 6 bases, and 11 bases lay between the germline ends. The CDR3 nucleotides read TGTGCCAGCAGTACTAGTGGGTTTCAGCCCCAGCATTTT. This encodes CASSTSGFQPQHF.

The rearrangement uses TRBV2 and TRBJ1-4; D call uncertain. The V end was cut by 6 bases, the J end by 0 bases, with 8 bases between. Germline-derived CDR1 and CDR2 are SNHLY and FYNNEI. The CDR3 sequence is 14 residues long. DNA of the CDR3: TGTGCCAGCAGGCCGGTTGCAACTAATGAAAAACTGTTTTTT. Its translation: CASRPVATNEKLFF.

This chain connects TRBV7-6 to TRBJ2-7; D might be TRBD2 (6 bases). With 5 bases removed from V and 2 bases from J, the gap between germline ends came to 13 bases. Germline V gives CDR1 SGHVS, CDR2 FNYEAQ. The CDR3 sequence is 14 residues long. The CDR3 DNA is TGTGCCAGCAGCCCAGGAGGGGCCGCCTACGAGCAGTACTTC. It codes for CASSPGGAAYEQYF.

This clone was detected only a few times. This sample includes further DNA sequences coding for the same CDR3. V gene TRBV6-1 combines with J gene TRBJ2-3, with TRBD2 identical over 12 bases. From germline, CDR1 is MNHNS and CDR2 SASEGT. V was clipped by 2 bases and J by 4 bases; unmatched bases: 1. CDR3 length: 15 residues. DNA for the CDR3: TGTGCCAGCAGTGAACTAGCGGGAGGGCCAGATACGCAGTATTTT. This sequence encodes CASSELAGGPDTQYF.

The chain is built from TRBV19 and TRBJ1-5, with a weak D call TRBD1 (6 bases). Germline assignment: CDR1 LNHDA and CDR2 SQIVND (reference sequence). The CDR3 is 16 amino acids. V shed 8 bases and J shed 2 bases, with 19 bases lying between them. CDR3 nucleotides: TGTGCCAGTGGGCTCGGGGACACCCTTGGCAATCAGCCCCAGCATTTT. It yields the protein CASGLGDTLGNQPQHF. Combining the CDR3 with reference TRBV19 and TRBJ1-5 gives the whole variable domain DGGITQSPKYLFRKEGQNVTLSCEQNLNHDAMYWYRQDPGQGLRLIYYSQIVNDFQKGDIAEGYSVSREKKESFPLTVTSAQKNPTAFYLCASGLGDTLGNQPQHFGDGTRLSIL.

In its sample, this clone was seen once. CDR3 sequence (DNA): TGTGCCAGCAACGGCGGCAGGGGGGTTAACACTGAAGCTTTCTTT. This encodes CASNGGRGVNTEAFF. The rearrangement links TRBV2 to TRBJ1-1; 7 bases agree with TRBD1. J gave up 2 bases and V 7 bases, and 10 bases lay outside the gene matches. The length of the CDR3 is 15 residues. Germline V lookup: CDR1 SNHLY, CDR2 FYNNEI.

V gene TRBV6-1 combines with J gene TRBJ2-2; D remains ambiguous. Trimming took off 2 bases at V and 4 bases at J, with 8 bases between the two ends. The V gene's germline CDR1 is MNHNS and CDR2 SASEGT. This CDR3 spans 14 amino acids. The CDR3 reads CASSERGSTGELFF. CDR3 in DNA: TGTGCCAGCAGTGAACGCGGTAGCACCGGGGAGCTGTTTTTT.

The chain joins TRBV19 to TRBJ2-7, with 11 bases identical to TRBD1. Germline assignment: CDR1 LNHDA and CDR2 SQIVND (reference sequence). This CDR3 region has 15 residues. J gave up 0 bases and V 5 bases, and 3 bases lay outside the gene matches. The CDR3 DNA reads as TGTGCCAGTAGTTCCGGGACAGGGGGCTCCTACGAGCAGTACTTC. Its protein is CASSSGTGGSYEQYF. The variable domain in full, with the rest retrieved from reference TRBV19 and TRBJ2-7, is DGGITQSPKYLFRKEGQNVTLSCEQNLNHDAMYWYRQDPGQGLRLIYYSQIVNDFQKGDIAEGYSVSREKKESFPLTVTSAQKNPTAFYLCASSSGTGGSYEQYFGPGTRLTVT.

The chain is built from TRBV2 and TRBJ1-3; tentatively, D is TRBD1 (5 bases). The germline CDR1 and CDR2 sequences are SNHLY and FYNNEI. Trimming took 7 bases from V and 4 from J, leaving 14 bases between them. The CDR3 runs to 14 residues. The CDR3 DNA follows: TGTGCCAGCACCACCGAGGGACTAGGAAACACCATATATTTT. Translated, it gives CASTTEGLGNTIYF.

The chain uses TRBV5-1 and TRBJ2-6; the match to TRBD1 covers 7 bases. The CDR3 totals 16 residues. J gave up 2 bases and V 0 bases, and 2 bases lay outside the gene matches. Germline V CDR1 and CDR2: SGHRS, YFSETQ. CDR3 sequence reads: CASSLGRGPGANVLTF. DNA for the CDR3: TGCGCCAGCAGCTTGGGTAGGGGGCCTGGGGCCAACGTCCTGACTTTC.

The rearrangement uses TRBV6-4 and TRBJ1-1, with no clear D. Germline CDR1 MRHNA, CDR2 SNTAGT. V was cut by 3 bases and J by 0 bases, with 5 bases left in between. This CDR3 is 13 amino acids long. The CDR3 sequence: CASSEGVNTEAFF. The CDR3 nucleotides are TGTGCCAGCAGTGAAGGAGTGAACACTGAAGCTTTCTTT.

V is TRBV5-6 and J is TRBJ1-6; 11 bases are shared with TRBD1. With 4 bases clipped from V and 5 bases from J, the junction kept 5 bases outside the gene matches. The CDR3 is made up of 16 amino acids. Germline values: CDR1 SGHDT, CDR2 YYEEEE. Here the CDR3 reads CASSLGQGGHNSPLHF. In DNA form, the CDR3 reads TGTGCCAGCAGCCTGGGACAGGGGGGGCATAATTCACCCCTCCACTTT. Full variable domain (missing parts from reference TRBV5-6 and TRBJ1-6): DAGVTQSPTHLIKTRGQQVTLRCSPKSGHDTVSWYQQALGQGPQFIFQYYEEEERQRGNFPDRFSGHQFPNYSSELNVNALLLGDSALYLCASSLGQGGHNSPLHFGNGTRLTVT.

This rearrangement joins TRBV6-5 to TRBJ1-5, with a weak D call TRBD1 (5 bases). There are 14 residues in the CDR3. CDR1 and CDR2 from the germline V gene are MNHEY and SVGAGI. Trimming pared 10 bases from V and 0 bases from J, leaving 13 bases between. This CDR3 is CATRQSYSNQPQHF. The CDR3 DNA sequence: TGTGCCACCAGACAGTCATATAGCAATCAGCCCCAGCATTTT.

The chain employs TRBV9 and TRBJ1-2, with TRBD1 matching over 8 bases. The CDR3 sequence is 15 residues long. In germline, CDR1 is SGDLS, CDR2 YYNGEE. The V segment lost 4 bases and the J segment 4 bases; nucleotides outside the gene matches: 9. The CDR3 loop is CASSPSTGAGYGYTF. Written as DNA, the CDR3 is TGTGCCAGCAGCCCATCGACAGGGGCCGGCTATGGCTACACCTTC.

V is TRBV15 and J is TRBJ2-1, with TRBD1 matching over 10 bases. CDR1 and CDR2 from the germline V gene are LNHNV and YYDKDF (reference sequence). This CDR3 is built from 15 residues. V was pared by 5 bases and J by 4 bases, with 5 bases of the junction left unmatched. CDR3 DNA sequence: TGTGCCACCAGCTCCGGGACAGGGGTATACAATGAGCAGTTCTTC. Amino acids: CATSSGTGVYNEQFF. Based on the CDR3 plus reference TRBV15 and TRBJ2-1, the full variable domain is DAMVIQNPRYQVTQFGKPVTLSCSQTLNHNVMYWYQQKSSQAPKLLFHYYDKDFNNEADTPDNFQSRRPNTSFCFLDIRSPGLGDTAMYLCATSSGTGVYNEQFFGPGTRLTVL.